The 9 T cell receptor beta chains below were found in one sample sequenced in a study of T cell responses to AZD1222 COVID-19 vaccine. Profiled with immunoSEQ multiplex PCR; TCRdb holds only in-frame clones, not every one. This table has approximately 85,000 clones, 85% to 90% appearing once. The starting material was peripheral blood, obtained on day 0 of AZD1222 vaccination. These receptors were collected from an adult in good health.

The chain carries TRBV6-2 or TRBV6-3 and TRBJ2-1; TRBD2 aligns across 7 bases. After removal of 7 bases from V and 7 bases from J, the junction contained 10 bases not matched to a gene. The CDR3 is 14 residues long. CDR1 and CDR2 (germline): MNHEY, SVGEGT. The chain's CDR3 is CASTPGGLVNEQFF. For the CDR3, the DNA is TGTGCCAGCACCCCAGGCGGACTAGTGAATGAGCAGTTCTTC.

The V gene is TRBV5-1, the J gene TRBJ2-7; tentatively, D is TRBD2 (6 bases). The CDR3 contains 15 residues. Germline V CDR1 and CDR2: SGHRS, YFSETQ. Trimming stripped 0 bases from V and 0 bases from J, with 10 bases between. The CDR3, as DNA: TGCGCCAGCAGCTTGGTACGGGGGAGCTCCTACGAGCAGTACTTC. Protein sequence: CASSLVRGSSYEQYF.

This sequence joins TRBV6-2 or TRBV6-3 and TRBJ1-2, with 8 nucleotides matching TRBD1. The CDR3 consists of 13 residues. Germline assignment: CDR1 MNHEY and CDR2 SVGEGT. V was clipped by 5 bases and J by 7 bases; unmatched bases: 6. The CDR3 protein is CASSDAGGIGYTF. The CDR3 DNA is TGTGCCAGCAGTGATGCAGGGGGCATTGGCTACACCTTC.

In DNA, the CDR3 is TGTGCCAGCAGCAGTAGCCCGGGACAGGGTTTTGGCTACACCTTC. This codes for CASSSSPGQGFGYTF. V is TRBV7-6 and J is TRBJ1-2, with 9 bases identical to TRBD1. Germline V gene data show CDR1 as SGHVS and CDR2 as FNYEAQ. Trimming at V came to 5 bases and at J to 7 bases, leaving 11 bases not matched to a gene. The CDR3 extends over 15 amino acids. Supplemented by reference TRBV7-6 and TRBJ1-2, the full variable domain reads GAGVSQSPRYKVTKRGQDVALRCDPISGHVSLYWYRQALGQGPEFLTYFNYEAQQDKSGLPNDRFSAERPEGSISTLTIQRTEQRDSAMYRCASSSSPGQGFGYTFGSGTRLTVV.

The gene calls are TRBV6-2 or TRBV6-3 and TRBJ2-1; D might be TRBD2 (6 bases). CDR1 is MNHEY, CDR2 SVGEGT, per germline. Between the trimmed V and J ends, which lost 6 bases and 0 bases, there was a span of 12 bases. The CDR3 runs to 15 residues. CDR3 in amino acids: CASSRDGSSYNEQFF. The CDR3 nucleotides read TGTGCCAGCAGCCGGGACGGGAGCTCCTACAATGAGCAGTTCTTC.

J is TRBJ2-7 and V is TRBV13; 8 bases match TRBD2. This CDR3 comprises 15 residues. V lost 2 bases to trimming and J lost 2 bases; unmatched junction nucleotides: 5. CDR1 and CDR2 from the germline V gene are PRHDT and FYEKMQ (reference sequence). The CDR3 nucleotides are TGTGCCAGCAGCTTAAGGGGCGGGGGGACCTACGAGCAGTACTTC. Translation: CASSLRGGGTYEQYF. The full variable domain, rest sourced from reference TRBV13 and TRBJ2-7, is AAGVIQSPRHLIKEKRETATLKCYPIPRHDTVYWYQQGPGQDPQFLISFYEKMQSDKGSIPDRFSAQQFSDYHSELNMSSLELGDSALYFCASSLRGGGTYEQYFGPGTRLTVT.

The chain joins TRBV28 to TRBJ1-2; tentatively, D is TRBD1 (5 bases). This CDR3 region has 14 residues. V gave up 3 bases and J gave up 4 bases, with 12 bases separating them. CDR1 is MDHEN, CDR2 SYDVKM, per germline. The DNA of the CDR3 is TGTGCCAGCAGTTTGGTAGACAGATTCTATGGCTACACCTTC. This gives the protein CASSLVDRFYGYTF.

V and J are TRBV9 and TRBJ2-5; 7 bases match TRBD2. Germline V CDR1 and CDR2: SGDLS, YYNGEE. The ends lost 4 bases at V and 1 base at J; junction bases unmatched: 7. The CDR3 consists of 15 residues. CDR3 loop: CASSSRGSPQETQYF. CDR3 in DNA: TGTGCCAGCAGCTCCCGCGGGAGCCCCCAAGAGACCCAGTACTTC.

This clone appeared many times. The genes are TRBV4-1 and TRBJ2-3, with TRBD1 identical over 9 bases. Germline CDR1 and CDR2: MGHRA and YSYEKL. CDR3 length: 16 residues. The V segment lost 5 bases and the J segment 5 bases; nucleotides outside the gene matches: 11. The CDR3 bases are TGCGCCAGCAGCAAATCCTTACAGGGGGCCTTAGATACGCAGTATTTT. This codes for CASSKSLQGALDTQYF.